The T cell receptor (beta chain) under discussion was sequenced for a study of blood T cell repertoires in COVID-19. Original analysis: Reference gene primer amplification gave estimated nucleated cell counts. Some clones are missing from TCRdb's copy, which holds only in-frame ones; the method was immunoSEQ multiplex PCR. V, J and clone size are taken as reported in that table, and D and trimming were inferred from the DNA itself. The data show approximately 120,000 clones, approximately 83% seen once. The J segment lost 4 bases and the V segment lost 3 bases, leaving 1 base of the junction unmatched. CDR3 length: 13 amino acids.

The chain is built from TRBV12-3 or TRBV12-4 and TRBJ2-3; 7 positions match TRBD2. Sequencing was performed on peripheral blood. This receptor was identified in a woman aged 45-65 years who had recovered from COVID-19. CDR3 region: CASSFRGADTQYF. CDR3 bases: TGTGCCAGCAGTTTCCGGGGGGCAGATACGCAGTATTTT.